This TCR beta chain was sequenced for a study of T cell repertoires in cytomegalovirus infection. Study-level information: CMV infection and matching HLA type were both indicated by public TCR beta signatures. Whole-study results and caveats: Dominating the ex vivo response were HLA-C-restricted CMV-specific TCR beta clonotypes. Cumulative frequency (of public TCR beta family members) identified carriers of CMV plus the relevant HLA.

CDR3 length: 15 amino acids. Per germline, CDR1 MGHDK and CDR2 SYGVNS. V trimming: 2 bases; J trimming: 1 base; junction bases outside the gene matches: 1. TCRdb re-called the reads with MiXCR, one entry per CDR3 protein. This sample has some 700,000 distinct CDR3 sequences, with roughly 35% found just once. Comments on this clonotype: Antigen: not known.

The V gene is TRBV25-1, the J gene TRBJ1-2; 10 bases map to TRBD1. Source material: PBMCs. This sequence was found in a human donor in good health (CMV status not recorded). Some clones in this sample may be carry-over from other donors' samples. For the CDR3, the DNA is TGTGCCAGCAGTGAAGGGACAGGGGTTAACTATGGCTACACCTTC. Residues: CASSEGTGVNYGYTF.